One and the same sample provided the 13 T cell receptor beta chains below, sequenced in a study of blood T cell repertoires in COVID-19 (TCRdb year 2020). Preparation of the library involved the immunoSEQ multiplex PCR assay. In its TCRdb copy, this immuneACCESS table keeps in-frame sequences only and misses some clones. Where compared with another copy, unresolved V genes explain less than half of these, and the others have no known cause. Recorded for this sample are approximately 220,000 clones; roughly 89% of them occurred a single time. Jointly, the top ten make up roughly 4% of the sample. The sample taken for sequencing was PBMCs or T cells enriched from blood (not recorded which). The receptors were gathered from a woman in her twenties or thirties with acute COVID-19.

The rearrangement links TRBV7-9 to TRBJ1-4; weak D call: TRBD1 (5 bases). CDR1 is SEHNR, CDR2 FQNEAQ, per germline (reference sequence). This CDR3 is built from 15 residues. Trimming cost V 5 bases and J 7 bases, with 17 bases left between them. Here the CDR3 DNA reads TGTGCCAGCAGCACAGTTGGGGGGATTGGTGAAAAACTGTTTTTT. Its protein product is CASSTVGGIGEKLFF.

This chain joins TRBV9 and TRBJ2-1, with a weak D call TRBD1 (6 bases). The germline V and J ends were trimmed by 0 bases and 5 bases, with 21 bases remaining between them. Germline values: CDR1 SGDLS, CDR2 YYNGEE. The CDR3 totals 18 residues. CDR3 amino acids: CASSVEGHRLGADNEQFF. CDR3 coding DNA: TGTGCCAGCAGCGTAGAGGGTCATCGGCTGGGGGCCGACAATGAGCAGTTCTTC.

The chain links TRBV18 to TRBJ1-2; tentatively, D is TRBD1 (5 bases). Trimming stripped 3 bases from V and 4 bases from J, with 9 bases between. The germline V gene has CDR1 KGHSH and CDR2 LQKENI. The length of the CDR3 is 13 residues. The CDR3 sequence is CASSPGTVYGYTF. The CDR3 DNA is TGTGCCAGCTCACCTGGGACTGTCTATGGCTACACCTTC.

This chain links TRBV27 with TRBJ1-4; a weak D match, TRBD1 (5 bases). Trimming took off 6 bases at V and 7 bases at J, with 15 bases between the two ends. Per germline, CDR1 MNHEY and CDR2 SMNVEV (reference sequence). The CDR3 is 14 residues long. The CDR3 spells CASSFQGLGEKLFF. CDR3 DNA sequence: TGTGCCAGCAGCTTTCAGGGTTTGGGTGAAAAACTGTTTTTT.

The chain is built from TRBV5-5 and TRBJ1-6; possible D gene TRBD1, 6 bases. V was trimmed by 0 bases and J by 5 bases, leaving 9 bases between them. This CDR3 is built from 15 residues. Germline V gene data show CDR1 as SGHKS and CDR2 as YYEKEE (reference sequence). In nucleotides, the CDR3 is TGTGCCAGCAGCTTGGCAGGGGTTGATAATTCACCCCTCCACTTT. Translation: CASSLAGVDNSPLHF.

CDR3 protein: CASSTPTGIGFYEQYF. CDR3 DNA sequence: TGTGCCAGCAGCACGCCCACCGGGATAGGTTTCTACGAGCAGTACTTC. The chain combines TRBV28 with TRBJ2-7, with D possibly matching TRBD2 (5 bases). Germline V gene data show CDR1 as MDHEN and CDR2 as SYDVKM. The CDR3 has 16 amino acids. V lost 6 bases and J 3 bases, leaving 21 bases between the germline ends.

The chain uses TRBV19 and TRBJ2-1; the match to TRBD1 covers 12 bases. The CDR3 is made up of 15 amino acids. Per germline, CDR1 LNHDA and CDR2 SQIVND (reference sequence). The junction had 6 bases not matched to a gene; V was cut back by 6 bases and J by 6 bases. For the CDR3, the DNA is TGTGCCAGTAGCCTACCGGGACAGGGGGCCAATGAGCAGTTCTTC. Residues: CASSLPGQGANEQFF.

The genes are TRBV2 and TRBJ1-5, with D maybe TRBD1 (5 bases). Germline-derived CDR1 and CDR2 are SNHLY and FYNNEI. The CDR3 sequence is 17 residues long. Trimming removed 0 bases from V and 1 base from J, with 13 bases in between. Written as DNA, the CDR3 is TGTGCCAGCAGTGAAGCGGGGAAGGGGTTCAGCAATCAGCCCCAGCATTTT. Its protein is CASSEAGKGFSNQPQHF.

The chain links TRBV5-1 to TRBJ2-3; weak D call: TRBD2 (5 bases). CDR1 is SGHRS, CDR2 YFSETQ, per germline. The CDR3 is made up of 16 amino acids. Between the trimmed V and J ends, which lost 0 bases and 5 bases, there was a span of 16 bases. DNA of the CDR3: TGCGCCAGCAGCTTGGGAGGGCCCTCCTTGGGAGATACGCAGTATTTT. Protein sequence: CASSLGGPSLGDTQYF.

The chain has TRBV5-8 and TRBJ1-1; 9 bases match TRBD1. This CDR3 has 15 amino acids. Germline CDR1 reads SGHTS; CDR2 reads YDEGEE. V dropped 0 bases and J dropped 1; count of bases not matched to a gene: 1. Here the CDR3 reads CASSLGTGANTEAFF. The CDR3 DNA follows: TGTGCCAGCAGCTTGGGGACAGGGGCGAACACTGAAGCTTTCTTT. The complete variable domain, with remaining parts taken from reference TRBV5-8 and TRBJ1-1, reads EAGVTQSPTHLIKTRGQQATLRCSPISGHTSVYWYQQALGLGLQFLLWYDEGEERNRGNFPPRFSGRQFPNYSSELNVNALELEDSALYLCASSLGTGANTEAFFGQGTRLTVV.

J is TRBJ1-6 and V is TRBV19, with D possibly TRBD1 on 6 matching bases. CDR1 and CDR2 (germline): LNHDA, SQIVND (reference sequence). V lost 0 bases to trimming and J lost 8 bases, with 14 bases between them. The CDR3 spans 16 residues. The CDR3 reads CASSIDAGTWYSPLHF. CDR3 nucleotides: TGTGCCAGTAGTATAGATGCCGGGACATGGTATTCACCCCTCCACTTT. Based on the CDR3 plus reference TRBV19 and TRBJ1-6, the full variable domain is DGGITQSPKYLFRKEGQNVTLSCEQNLNHDAMYWYRQDPGQGLRLIYYSQIVNDFQKGDIAEGYSVSREKKESFPLTVTSAQKNPTAFYLCASSIDAGTWYSPLHFGNGTRLTVT.

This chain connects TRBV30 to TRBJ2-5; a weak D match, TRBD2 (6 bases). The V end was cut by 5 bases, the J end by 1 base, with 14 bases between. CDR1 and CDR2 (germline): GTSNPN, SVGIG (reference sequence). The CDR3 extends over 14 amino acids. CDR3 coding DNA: TGTGCCTGGGCCACCGGGACTTTCCAAGAGACCCAGTACTTC. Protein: CAWATGTFQETQYF.

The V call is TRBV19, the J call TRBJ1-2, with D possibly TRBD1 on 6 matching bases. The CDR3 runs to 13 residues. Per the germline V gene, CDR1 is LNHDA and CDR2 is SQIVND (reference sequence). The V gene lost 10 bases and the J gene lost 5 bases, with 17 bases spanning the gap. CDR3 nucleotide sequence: TGTGCCACCAGGGATCAGGGGCCTTATGGCTACACCTTC. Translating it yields CATRDQGPYGYTF.